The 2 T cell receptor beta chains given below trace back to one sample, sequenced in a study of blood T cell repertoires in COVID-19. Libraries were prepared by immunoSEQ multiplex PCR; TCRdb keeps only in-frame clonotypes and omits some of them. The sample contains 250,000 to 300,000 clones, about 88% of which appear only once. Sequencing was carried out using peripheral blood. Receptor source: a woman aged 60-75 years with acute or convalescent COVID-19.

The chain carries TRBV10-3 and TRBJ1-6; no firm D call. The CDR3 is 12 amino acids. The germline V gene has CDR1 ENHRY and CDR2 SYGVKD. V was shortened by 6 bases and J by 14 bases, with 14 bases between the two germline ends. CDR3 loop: CAISQSQETLHF. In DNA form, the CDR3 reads TGTGCCATCAGCCAGTCTCAAGAAACCCTCCACTTT.

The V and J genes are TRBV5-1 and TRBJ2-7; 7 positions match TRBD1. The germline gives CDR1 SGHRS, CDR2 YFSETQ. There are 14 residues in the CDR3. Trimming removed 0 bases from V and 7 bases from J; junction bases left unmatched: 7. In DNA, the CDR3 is TGCGCCAGCAGCTTGGGGGGACAGCCGGCGGAGCAGTACTTC. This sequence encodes CASSLGGQPAEQYF.